This TCR beta chain was profiled in a study of blood T cell repertoires in COVID-19. Study at large: Material from acute and convalescent COVID-19 was sourced from the United States, Italy and Spain.

Patients of the Seattle cohort, enrolled during active infection, were followed longitudinally. As processed by the authors: Reference gene primers were amplified, and this amplification served to estimate nucleated cell counts. Repertoires were generated with immunoSEQ multiplex PCR, while TCRdb's copy carries only in-frame clones and drops some. The V and J calls and clone size were taken over from that table, and D and trimming were inferred from the DNA. Of 40,000 to 60,000 clones detected, 87% appear once; the ten largest clones hold around 2%. Germline CDR1 reads SNHLY; CDR2 reads FYNNEI. V lost 2 bases, J lost 7 bases, and 11 bases lay in between. This CDR3 is built from 13 residues.

The chain joins TRBV2 to TRBJ1-1; unclear D gene. Sequencing input: peripheral blood. This clonotype originated in a woman aged 80 or older with COVID-19, enrolled during active disease. In DNA form, the CDR3 reads TGTGCCAGCAGTGAACTCAGAACCCTTGAAGCTTTCTTT. It is translated as CASSELRTLEAFF.